A single sample is the source of the 18 T cell receptor beta chains below, sequenced in a study of cytomegalovirus exposure and HLA in healthy donors. Generated by immunoSEQ multiplex PCR, the TCRdb table keeps only in-frame clones and is missing some. Of 110,000 or so clones detected, 90% to 96% appear once; the ten largest clones hold approximately 0.67%. Sequencing input: PBMCs. Every receptor here comes from a woman aged 18-30 years in good health and CMV-seronegative.

The J gene is TRBJ2-6, the V gene TRBV4-1; D not resolved. CDR1 and CDR2 from the germline V gene are MGHRA and YSYEKL. The V end lost 0 bases, the J end lost 0 bases, and 18 bases lay between the germline ends. The CDR3 totals 20 residues. As DNA, the CDR3 is TGCGCCAGCAGCCAAGATCCGCTCCAACACGAATACTCTGGGGCCAACGTCCTGACTTTC. Its protein is CASSQDPLQHEYSGANVLTF.

The chain joins TRBV4-2 to TRBJ2-5; D ambiguous. V was shortened by 1 base and J by 3 bases, with 12 bases between the two germline ends. The CDR3 extends over 15 amino acids. Germline assignment: CDR1 LGHNA and CDR2 YNFKEQ. CDR3 DNA sequence: TGTGCCAGCAGCCAAGTGGTAGCAAGAAAAGAGACCCAGTACTTC. Residues: CASSQVVARKETQYF.

The chain is built from TRBV9 and TRBJ1-2; D is unresolved. In germline, CDR1 is SGDLS, CDR2 YYNGEE. The V and J ends lost 9 bases and 3 bases respectively, with 15 bases between them. The CDR3 totals 13 residues. The CDR3 sequence: CATGEGRDYGYTF. The CDR3 DNA reads TGTGCCACCGGGGAGGGTCGCGACTATGGCTACACCTTC. Drawing the rest from reference TRBV9 and TRBJ1-2, the complete variable domain is DSGVTQTPKHLITATGQRVTLRCSPRSGDLSVYWYQQSLDQGLQFLIQYYNGEERAKGNILERFSAQQFPDLHSELNLSSLELGDSALYFCATGEGRDYGYTFGSGTRLTVV.

The rearrangement uses TRBV30 and TRBJ1-1; 10 bases agree with TRBD1. With 7 bases clipped from V and 4 bases from J, the junction kept 6 bases outside the gene matches. This CDR3 has 13 residues. CDR1 is GTSNPN, CDR2 SVGIG, per germline (reference sequence). The CDR3 DNA reads as TGTGCCTTCTCCCGGGACAGGGGCACTGAAGCTTTCTTT. Protein sequence: CAFSRDRGTEAFF.

The chain links TRBV19 to TRBJ1-6, with 7 bases identical to TRBD1. V lost 9 bases to trimming and J lost 9 bases; unmatched junction nucleotides: 8. CDR1 LNHDA and CDR2 SQIVND come from the germline V gene (reference sequence). CDR3 size: 13 residues. The CDR3 DNA reads as TGTGCCAGAATGACAGGGAGAAGTTCACCCCTCCACTTT. This encodes CARMTGRSSPLHF.

The V and J genes are TRBV7-9 and TRBJ2-7; 8 bases fit TRBD1. Losses at the gene ends were 3 bases for V and 0 bases for J; bases not matched to a gene: 1. Germline CDR1 and CDR2: SEHNR and FQNEAQ (reference sequence). The length of the CDR3 is 14 residues. For the CDR3, the DNA is TGTGCCAGCAGCTTCGACAGGGGCTCCTACGAGCAGTACTTC. This codes for CASSFDRGSYEQYF.

This clone was counted once. V is TRBV6-4 and J is TRBJ2-3; maybe TRBD2 (6 bases). The CDR3 sequence is 15 residues long. V was cut by 3 bases and J by 0 bases, with 10 bases left in between. Germline CDR1 reads MRHNA; CDR2 reads SNTAGT. The CDR3 loop reads CASSETAGSTDTQYF. For the CDR3, the DNA is TGTGCCAGCAGTGAAACCGCGGGGAGCACAGATACGCAGTATTTT.

This clone was seen just once. The chain joins TRBV27 to TRBJ1-6; no clear D gene. CDR1 MNHEY and CDR2 SMNVEV come from the germline V gene (reference sequence). Trimming left V 3 bases short and J 6 bases short, with 6 bases between. The CDR3 is 13 residues long. The CDR3 here is CASSLKANSPLHF. CDR3 nucleotide sequence: TGTGCCAGCAGTTTGAAAGCTAATTCACCCCTCCACTTT.

This clone has just one count. The chain uses TRBV5-6 and TRBJ1-1; TRBD1 matches 8 bases. CDR1 is SGHDT and CDR2 is YYEEEE in the germline V gene. The CDR3 runs 15 residues. Trimming cost V 5 bases and J 5 bases; bases outside gene matches: 11. CDR3 residues: CASSHNRQGSTEAFF. The CDR3 nucleotides are TGTGCCAGCAGTCACAATCGACAGGGGTCGACTGAAGCTTTCTTT. Based on the CDR3 plus reference TRBV5-6 and TRBJ1-1, the full variable domain is DAGVTQSPTHLIKTRGQQVTLRCSPKSGHDTVSWYQQALGQGPQFIFQYYEEEERQRGNFPDRFSGHQFPNYSSELNVNALLLGDSALYLCASSHNRQGSTEAFFGQGTRLTVV.

The table lists this clone with a count of one. The rearrangement links TRBV29-1 to TRBJ1-3, with 7 bases aligning to TRBD1. The CDR3 is made up of 14 amino acids. The germline gives CDR1 SQVTM, CDR2 ANQGSEA. Trimming removed 6 bases from V and 3 bases from J; junction bases left unmatched: 8. The CDR3 protein is CSVKYRGFGNTIYF. The CDR3 DNA follows: TGCAGCGTGAAATACAGGGGCTTTGGAAACACCATATATTTT. Complete variable domain (other parts from reference TRBV29-1 and TRBJ1-3): SAVISQKPSRDICQRGTSLTIQCQVDSQVTMMFWYRQQPGQSLTLIATANQGSEATYESGFVIDKFPISRPNLTFSTLTVSNMSPEDSSIYLCSVKYRGFGNTIYFGEGSWLTVV.

J is TRBJ1-5 and V is TRBV28; D might be TRBD1 (5 bases). Germline V gene lookup returns CDR1 MDHEN and CDR2 SYDVKM. V shed 1 base and J shed 4 bases, with 14 bases lying between them. The CDR3 has 16 residues. CDR3 amino acids: CASSLSQGKANQPQHF. DNA for the CDR3: TGTGCCAGCAGTTTATCCCAGGGCAAGGCAAATCAGCCCCAGCATTTT.

The chain combines TRBV27 with TRBJ2-7; D perhaps matches TRBD2 (5 bases). The CDR3 is 14 residues long. Trimming removed 4 bases at V and 5 bases at J, with 15 bases between. The germline V gene has CDR1 MNHEY and CDR2 SMNVEV (reference sequence). CDR3 bases: TGTGCCAGCAGTTCCATTGCCCCTAGCCACGAGCAGTACTTC. Its protein product is CASSSIAPSHEQYF.

The gene calls are TRBV28 and TRBJ2-4; 8 bases align to TRBD2. Germline V CDR1 and CDR2: MDHEN, SYDVKM. The CDR3 is 17 residues long. Unmatched junction bases numbered 13, after V lost 6 bases and J lost 3 bases. The CDR3: CASRNIGGGNDKNIQYF. DNA for the CDR3: TGTGCCAGCAGGAATATCGGGGGGGGGAATGACAAAAACATTCAGTACTTC.

The rearrangement links TRBV14 to TRBJ2-7, with 9 bases matching TRBD1. V was clipped by 2 bases and J by 2 bases; unmatched bases: 7. Per the germline V gene, CDR1 is SGHDN and CDR2 is FVKESK. This CDR3 has 16 residues. The CDR3 sequence: CASSQYTGQGTYEQYF. The CDR3 DNA is TGTGCCAGCAGCCAATATACGGGACAGGGAACCTACGAGCAGTACTTC. Variable domain in full (rest from reference TRBV14 and TRBJ2-7): EAGVTQFPSHSVIEKGQTVTLRCDPISGHDNLYWYRRVMGKEIKFLLHFVKESKQDESGMPNNRFLAERTGGTYSTLKVQPAELEDSGVYFCASSQYTGQGTYEQYFGPGTRLTVT.

The genes are TRBV5-1 and TRBJ2-4; the match to TRBD2 covers 14 bases. This CDR3 spans 20 amino acids. Trimming took 1 base from V and 0 from J; bases not matched to a gene: 9. Germline V lookup: CDR1 SGHRS, CDR2 YFSETQ. CDR3: CASSLRTSGGTLLAKNIQYF. The CDR3 coding sequence is TGCGCCAGCAGCTTGAGGACTAGCGGGGGGACCCTTCTAGCCAAAAACATTCAGTACTTC.

This clone appeared once. The chain has TRBV14 and TRBJ1-1; no definite D call. The V end was cut by 0 bases, the J end by 7 bases, with 9 bases between. The length of the CDR3 is 13 residues. Germline V lookup: CDR1 SGHDN, CDR2 FVKESK. This chain's CDR3 is CASSQDHAVEAFF. The CDR3 region has the DNA TGTGCCAGCAGCCAAGACCACGCGGTTGAAGCTTTCTTT.

This rearrangement joins TRBV14 to TRBJ1-2, with TRBD1 identical over 7 bases. The germline CDR1 and CDR2 sequences are SGHDN and FVKESK. This CDR3 contains 14 residues. Trimming removed 1 base from V and 2 bases from J; junction bases left unmatched: 1. The CDR3 bases are TGTGCCAGCAGCCAAGGCAGGGGGAACTATGGCTACACCTTC. It codes for CASSQGRGNYGYTF.

This chain joins TRBV4-1 and TRBJ2-7; a weak D match, TRBD1 (5 bases). V lost 3 bases and J lost 0, with 12 bases in between. This CDR3 contains 15 residues. Germline values: CDR1 MGHRA, CDR2 YSYEKL. As DNA, the CDR3 is TGCGCCAGCAGCCAGGTCGCACAGGACTCCTACGAGCAGTACTTC. Translated: CASSQVAQDSYEQYF.